The 2 T cell receptor beta chains reported below all come from one sample, sequenced in a study of cytomegalovirus exposure and HLA in healthy donors. PCR amplification relied on 60 Vbeta primers (plus 13 Jbeta primers). Only in-frame clones appear in the TCRdb table, and some are missing; sequencing was by immunoSEQ multiplex PCR. The sample records tens of thousands of clones, around four fifths being singletons. The sequencing sample was made of PBMCs. Receptors originate from a woman aged 45-65 years in good health and CMV-seropositive.

CDR3 protein: CASSPGSGRYYEQYF. The CDR3 DNA reads TGTGCCAGCAGCCCGGGGAGCGGGAGATACTACGAGCAGTACTTC. The V call is TRBV5-4, the J call TRBJ2-7, with 8 bases matching TRBD2. This CDR3 has 15 residues. Per germline, CDR1 SGHNT and CDR2 YYREEE (reference sequence). With V trimmed by 4 bases and J by 3 bases, 9 bases remained unmatched.

A note on this clone: Germline is not matched at one junction end, which may reflect a read error. V gene TRBV2 combines with J gene TRBJ2-7; 11 bases are a match to TRBD2. The CDR3 covers 15 residues. The germline V gene has CDR1 SNHLY and CDR2 FYNNEI. CDR3 nucleotide sequence: TGTGCCAGCCGTGAGGCTAGCGGGAGGTTGGGCGAGCAGTACTTC. This translates into CASREASGRLGEQYF.